These T cell receptor beta chains were read from a single sample in a study of vaccination and CD4 T cells after COVID-19. No antigen has been assigned to these receptors. TCRdb processed the PCR reads anew with MiXCR; each CDR3 protein has one entry. The data show almost 15,000 distinct CDR3 sequences, around a third seen once. The sample was cultured CD4+ T cells from blood. All receptors derive from a human donor with COVID-19. Both conserved end residues are part of each CDR3. D genes are given only for firm matches. Clone size is stated in some rows and not others, as once, few, many or a class when expanded.

v_call: TRBV6-2/TRBV6-3
j_call: TRBJ2-5
d_call: -
clone_size: -
cdr3_nt: TGTGCCAGCAGATTTGGCGCTGGAACCCAGTACTTC
cdr3_aa: CASRFGAGTQYF

v_call: TRBV20-1
j_call: TRBJ2-5
d_call: -
clone_size: -
cdr3_nt: TGCAGTGCTAGAGTAGTGGGGGAGACCCAGTACTTC
cdr3_aa: CSARVVGETQYF

v_call: TRBV7-2
j_call: TRBJ2-4
d_call: TRBD1
clone_size: few
cdr3_nt: TGTGCCAGCAGCTCGGAGGACAGGGAGGCCAAAAACATTCAGTACTTC
cdr3_aa: CASSSEDREAKNIQYF

v_call: TRBV2
j_call: TRBJ1-4
d_call: -
clone_size: -
cdr3_nt: TGTGCCAGCATGCTCGGCAGCTTGAATGAAAAACTGTTTTTT
cdr3_aa: CASMLGSLNEKLFF

v_call: TRBV11-2
j_call: TRBJ2-5
d_call: TRBD2
clone_size: few
cdr3_nt: TGTGCCAGCAGCTCCGGACTAGCGGGGGGCCCAGGGGCCCAGTACTTC
cdr3_aa: CASSSGLAGGPGAQYF

v_call: TRBV7-8
j_call: TRBJ2-5
d_call: -
clone_size: -
cdr3_nt: TGTGCCAGCAGCCGAATGCGGGGAGAAGGGACCCAGTACTTC
cdr3_aa: CASSRMRGEGTQYF

v_call: TRBV7-9
j_call: TRBJ2-2
d_call: -
clone_size: -
cdr3_nt: TGTGCCAGCTTTGATAGGGGGGCAACCGGGGAGCTGTTTTTT
cdr3_aa: CASFDRGATGELFF

v_call: TRBV10-3
j_call: TRBJ1-2
d_call: -
clone_size: few
cdr3_nt: TGTGCCATCAGTGAGCTCCAGATTTCCCATGGCTACACCTTC
cdr3_aa: CAISELQISHGYTF

v_call: TRBV19
j_call: TRBJ1-2
d_call: TRBD1
clone_size: few
cdr3_nt: TGTGCCAGTAGTATAGGTGCGGGACAGGGCTACACCTTC
cdr3_aa: CASSIGAGQGYTF

v_call: TRBV19
j_call: TRBJ2-7
d_call: TRBD2
clone_size: -
cdr3_nt: TGTGCCAGTAGCCCACCGGGGGGGCAGGCCTCCTACGAGCAGTACTTC
cdr3_aa: CASSPPGGQASYEQYF

v_call: TRBV6-1
j_call: TRBJ1-4
d_call: TRBD1
clone_size: few
cdr3_nt: TGTGCCAGCAGACTACAGGGGGCACGTGAAAAACTGTTTTTT
cdr3_aa: CASRLQGAREKLFF

v_call: TRBV11-2
j_call: TRBJ1-6
d_call: -
clone_size: few
cdr3_nt: TGTGCCAGCAGCCTACAGGGAGGAAATAATTCACCCCTCCACTTT
cdr3_aa: CASSLQGGNNSPLHF

v_call: TRBV20-1
j_call: TRBJ2-5
d_call: -
clone_size: -
cdr3_nt: TGCAGTGCTAGACCCAGGACCCCCGGGCGCGAGACCCAGTACTTC
cdr3_aa: CSARPRTPGRETQYF

v_call: TRBV7-3
j_call: TRBJ1-3
d_call: TRBD1
clone_size: -
cdr3_nt: TGTGCCAGCAGCTCCTTCCCCAGGGGGCGTTCTGGAAACACCATATATTTT
cdr3_aa: CASSSFPRGRSGNTIYF

v_call: TRBV18
j_call: TRBJ2-6
d_call: -
clone_size: few
cdr3_nt: TGTGCCAGCTCAGAATTATCTGGGGCCAACGTCCTGACTTTC
cdr3_aa: CASSELSGANVLTF

v_call: TRBV10-3
j_call: TRBJ2-1
d_call: -
clone_size: -
cdr3_nt: TGTGCCATCAGTTCCCGGGCGGAGGTGGGTGAGCAGTTCTTC
cdr3_aa: CAISSRAEVGEQFF

v_call: TRBV6-1
j_call: TRBJ1-5
d_call: -
clone_size: few
cdr3_nt: TGTGCCAGCAGTGAAGCTAAGGGTCAGGGTTACAATCAGCCCCAGCATTTT
cdr3_aa: CASSEAKGQGYNQPQHF

v_call: TRBV7-2
j_call: TRBJ2-7
d_call: -
clone_size: -
cdr3_nt: TGTGCCAGCAGTCCCGGGACCTCCTACGAGCAGTACTTC
cdr3_aa: CASSPGTSYEQYF

v_call: TRBV20-1
j_call: TRBJ2-1
d_call: -
clone_size: -
cdr3_nt: TGCAGTGCCCTTGCCCTAGCGCTTAGCTCCTACAACGAGCAGTTCTTC
cdr3_aa: CSALALALSSYNEQFF

v_call: TRBV20-1
j_call: TRBJ2-5
d_call: -
clone_size: -
cdr3_nt: TGCAGTGCTAGGTACGGGGCCCAAGAGACCCAGTACTTC
cdr3_aa: CSARYGAQETQYF

v_call: TRBV5-1
j_call: TRBJ1-6
d_call: TRBD1
clone_size: few
cdr3_nt: TGCGCCAGTGGACAGGGGGTGACTTCACCCCTCCACTTT
cdr3_aa: CASGQGVTSPLHF

v_call: TRBV7-2
j_call: TRBJ1-5
d_call: -
clone_size: -
cdr3_nt: TGTGCCAGCAGCTTAGGCGGAGGTGGACAGCCCCAGCATTTT
cdr3_aa: CASSLGGGGQPQHF

v_call: TRBV19
j_call: TRBJ2-7
d_call: TRBD2
clone_size: -
cdr3_nt: TGTGCCAGTAGGTCGGCTAGCGGGGGTCGAGGCTCCTACGAGCAGTACTTC
cdr3_aa: CASRSASGGRGSYEQYF

v_call: TRBV11-2
j_call: TRBJ2-7
d_call: TRBD1
clone_size: few
cdr3_nt: TGTGCCAGCAGCTGGACAGGGGAACACGAGCAGTACTTC
cdr3_aa: CASSWTGEHEQYF

v_call: TRBV6-1
j_call: TRBJ2-7
d_call: -
clone_size: -
cdr3_nt: TGTGCCAGCAACGGGCAGCGAGAGCAGTACTTC
cdr3_aa: CASNGQREQYF

v_call: TRBV20-1
j_call: TRBJ1-1
d_call: TRBD1
clone_size: -
cdr3_nt: TGCAGTGCACCAAGACAGGGGGCGAACACTGAAGCTTTCTTT
cdr3_aa: CSAPRQGANTEAFF

v_call: TRBV18
j_call: TRBJ1-2
d_call: -
clone_size: -
cdr3_nt: TGTGCCAGCTCACCCCCGGTTGGAATAGACAGGTTATACAACTATGGCTACACCTTC
cdr3_aa: CASSPPVGIDRLYNYGYTF

v_call: TRBV5-4
j_call: TRBJ1-2
d_call: TRBD1
clone_size: -
cdr3_nt: TGTGCCAGCACCACCGGCCCCGGCAGGGGGAACTATGGCTACACCTTC
cdr3_aa: CASTTGPGRGNYGYTF